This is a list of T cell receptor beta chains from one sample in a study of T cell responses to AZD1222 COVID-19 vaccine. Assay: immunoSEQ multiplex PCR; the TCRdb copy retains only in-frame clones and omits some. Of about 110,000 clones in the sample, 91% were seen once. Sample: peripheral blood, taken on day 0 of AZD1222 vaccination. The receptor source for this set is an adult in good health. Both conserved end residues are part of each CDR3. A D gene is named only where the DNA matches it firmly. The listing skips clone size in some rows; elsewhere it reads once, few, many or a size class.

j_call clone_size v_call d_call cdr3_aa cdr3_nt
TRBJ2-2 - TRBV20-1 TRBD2 CSASALRRAGGTNTGELFF TGCAGTGCTAGTGCCCTCCGGAGGGCGGGGGGGACTAACACCGGGGAGCTGTTTTTT
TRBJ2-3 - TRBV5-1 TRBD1 CASSSGQGTDTQYF TGCGCCAGCAGCTCCGGACAGGGGACAGATACGCAGTATTTT
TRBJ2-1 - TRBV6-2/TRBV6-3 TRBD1 CASSYRQGADEQFF TGTGCCAGCAGTTACAGACAGGGGGCGGATGAGCAGTTCTTC
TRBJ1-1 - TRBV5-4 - CASTVGGMNTEAFF TGTGCCAGCACCGTAGGGGGGATGAACACTGAAGCTTTCTTT
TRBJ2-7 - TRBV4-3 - CASSQEVRGSRAYEQYF TGCGCCAGCAGCCAAGAAGTTCGGGGGAGTCGGGCCTACGAGCAGTACTTC
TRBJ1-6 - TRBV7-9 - CASSSEWGRDSPLHF TGTGCCAGCAGCTCCGAGTGGGGGCGGGATTCACCCCTCCACTTT
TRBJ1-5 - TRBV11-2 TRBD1 CASSQQGAGQPQHF TGTGCCAGCAGCCAGCAGGGGGCGGGTCAGCCCCAGCATTTT
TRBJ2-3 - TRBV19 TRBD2 CASSLSGLLSTGTDTQYF TGTGCCAGTAGCCTCTCGGGACTACTATCGACCGGCACAGATACGCAGTATTTT
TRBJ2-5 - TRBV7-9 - CASSLRPGTRGETQYF TGTGCCAGCAGCTTAAGGCCAGGGACACGGGGGGAGACCCAGTACTTC
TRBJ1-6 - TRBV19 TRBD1 CASSEWVRDRSYSPLHF TGTGCCAGTAGTGAGTGGGTCCGGGACAGGTCATATTCACCCCTCCACTTT
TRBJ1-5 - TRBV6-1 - CASSEVGGRVDQPQHF TGTGCCAGCAGTGAAGTAGGTGGCAGGGTAGATCAGCCCCAGCATTTT
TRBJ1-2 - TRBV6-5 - CASSRGVGYTF TGTGCCAGCAGCAGGGGCGTGGGCTACACCTTC
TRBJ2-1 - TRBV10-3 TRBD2 CAISKAGLAGGRRSGEQFF TGTGCCATCAGCAAAGCAGGACTAGCGGGGGGCCGACGGTCTGGGGAGCAGTTCTTC
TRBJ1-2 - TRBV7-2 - CASNHLRGGYGYTF TGTGCCAGTAACCATCTCCGGGGGGGCTATGGCTACACCTTC
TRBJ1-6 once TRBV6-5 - CASSYLMSSYNSPLHF TGTGCCAGCAGTTACCTGATGAGCTCCTATAATTCACCCCTCCACTTT
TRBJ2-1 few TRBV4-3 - CASSQDLPNNEQFF TGCGCCAGCAGCCAAGATCTCCCCAACAATGAGCAGTTCTTC
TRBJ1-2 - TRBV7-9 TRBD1 CASSPGQGNYGYTF TGTGCCAGCAGTCCCGGACAGGGGAACTATGGCTACACCTTC
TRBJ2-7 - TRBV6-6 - CASSLIHSGTVPYEQYF TGTGCCAGCAGTCTCATACACTCCGGGACGGTCCCCTACGAGCAGTACTTC
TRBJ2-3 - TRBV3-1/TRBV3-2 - CASSPSRGSTDTQYF TGTGCCAGCAGCCCATCCCGGGGGAGCACAGATACGCAGTATTTT
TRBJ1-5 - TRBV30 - CAWSRGGDQPQHF TGTGCCTGGAGTCGGGGGGGAGATCAGCCCCAGCATTTT
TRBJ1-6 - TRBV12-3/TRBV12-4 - CASRSSYNSPLHF TGTGCCAGCAGGAGCTCCTATAATTCACCCCTCCACTTT
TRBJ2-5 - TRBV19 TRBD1 CASSAVPGQQETQYF TGTGCCAGTAGTGCAGTGCCGGGACAGCAAGAGACCCAGTACTTC
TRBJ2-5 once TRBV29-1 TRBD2 CSVYPSGVSLETQYF TGCAGCGTTTACCCTAGCGGGGTATCCTTAGAGACCCAGTACTTC
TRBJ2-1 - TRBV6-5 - CASSSLSRGQFNEQFF TGTGCCAGCAGTTCCCTATCCCGCGGACAATTCAATGAGCAGTTCTTC